This T cell receptor beta chain was retrieved from a study of regulatory T cells in long-lasting Graves disease. As for the study in general: Graves' patients who were just diagnosed had used antithyroid drugs for under 3 months.

Both iRepertoire HTBI primers and Arm-PCR of CDR3 regions were used to build the TCR beta libraries. A single record per CDR3 protein comes from TCRdb applying MiXCR to the multiplex PCR reads. The sample records 550,000 to 600,000 distinct CDR3 sequences, roughly 16% being singletons. Time point in this sample: newly diagnosed GD, antithyroid drugs for less than 3 months. Extracted PBMC RNA gave rise to the TCR library. Patients hailed from an endocrinology department in Xi'an, China. From germline, CDR1 is KGHSH and CDR2 LQKENI. V lost 6 bases, J lost 5 bases, and 7 bases stayed unmatched. This CDR3 is built from 16 residues. In this sample, this clonotype turned up many times. In addition, the sample was reused for a study of T cells in Graves' hyperthyroidism and ophthalmopathy.

This rearrangement joins TRBV18 to TRBJ2-1; 13 bases line up with TRBD2. The clonotype comes from a man between 18 and 29 years old with Graves disease. The specimen was peripheral blood mononuclear cells (PBMCs), collected at new diagnosis, from a patient treated with antithyroid drugs. CDR3 nucleotide sequence: TGTGCCAGCTCTCCGGGACTAGCGGGATCTGACAATGAGCAGTTCTTC. This encodes CASSPGLAGSDNEQFF. The whole variable domain, filled in from reference TRBV18 and TRBJ2-1, reads NAGVMQNPRHLVRRRGQEARLRCSPMKGHSHVYWYRQLPEEGLKFMVYLQKENIIDESGMPKERFSAEFPKEGPSILRIQQVVRGDSAAYFCASSPGLAGSDNEQFFGPGTRLTVL.